What follows are 24 T cell receptor beta chains derived from one specimen sequenced in a study of PD-1 blockade in classical Hodgkin lymphoma. With no exception, relapse followed autologous stem cell transplantation in all patients, and brentuximab vedotin exposure varied. TCRdb's copy holds only in-frame clones and misses some; the assay was immunoSEQ multiplex PCR. Here the sample spans some 63,000 clones, roughly 90% being singletons. Sequencing used peripheral blood mononuclear cells (PBMCs), obtained at baseline. Receptor source: a human donor with classical Hodgkin lymphoma.

The V call is TRBV7-2, the J call TRBJ2-1; 8 bases map to TRBD2. Unmatched junction bases numbered 6, after V lost 1 base and J lost 7 bases. This CDR3 region has 15 residues. CDR1 is SGHTA and CDR2 is FQGNSA in the germline V gene. CDR3 coding DNA: TGTGCCAGCAGCTTAGTAAGCGGGAGTTTAAATGAGCAGTTCTTC. Its translation is CASSLVSGSLNEQFF.

This chain uses TRBV6-1 with TRBJ2-7, with a tentative D call TRBD2 (7 bases). Germline V lookup: CDR1 MNHNS, CDR2 SASEGT. V was shortened by 2 bases and J by 0 bases, with 17 bases between the two germline ends. The CDR3 sequence is 17 residues long. The DNA of the CDR3 is TGTGCCAGCAGTGAATTCCGAGGAGGGGGGGACTCCTACGAGCAGTACTTC. Amino acids: CASSEFRGGGDSYEQYF.

The genes are TRBV9 and TRBJ2-1; D not resolved. With 4 bases removed from V and 8 bases from J, the gap between germline ends came to 19 bases. CDR1 is SGDLS and CDR2 is YYNGEE in the germline V gene. The CDR3 runs 15 residues. CDR3 DNA: TGTGCCAGCAGCCTTAAAGTTGCCCCCCCCGATGAGCAGTTCTTC. Translation: CASSLKVAPPDEQFF.

The J gene is TRBJ1-3, the V gene TRBV6-5; D is uncertain. Trimming left V 5 bases short and J 8 bases short, with 4 bases between. Germline assignment: CDR1 MNHEY and CDR2 SVGAGI. CDR3 length: 10 amino acids. Here the CDR3 DNA reads TGTGCCAGCAGTGATTACACCATATATTTT. This translates into CASSDYTIYF.

This clone was observed a single time. The V gene is TRBV19, the J gene TRBJ2-1; 14 positions agree with TRBD2. Germline lookup yields CDR1 LNHDA and CDR2 SQIVND (reference sequence). J gave up 0 bases and V 5 bases, and 6 bases lay outside the gene matches. The length of the CDR3 is 18 residues. The CDR3 sequence: CASSLGTSGGLSYNEQFF. The DNA of the CDR3 is TGTGCCAGTAGTCTGGGGACTAGCGGGGGCCTCTCCTACAATGAGCAGTTCTTC.

The CDR3 region is CASSLWGRGREETQYF. DNA of the CDR3: TGCGCCAGCAGCTTGTGGGGTCGGGGCCGGGAAGAGACCCAGTACTTC. The chain has TRBV5-1 and TRBJ2-5; possibly TRBD1 or TRBD2 for D (5 bases each). CDR1 and CDR2 from the germline V gene are SGHRS and YFSETQ. The CDR3 runs 16 residues. Trimming cost V 1 base and J 3 bases, with 16 bases left between them.

The V gene is TRBV9, the J gene TRBJ2-7; 9 bases line up with TRBD1. The CDR3 is 14 residues long. Germline-derived CDR1 and CDR2 are SGDLS and YYNGEE. V lost 4 bases to trimming and J lost 3 bases; unmatched junction nucleotides: 5. In nucleotides, the CDR3 is TGTGCCAGCAGCACCGAGACAGGGGGCTACGAGCAGTACTTC. This sequence encodes CASSTETGGYEQYF.

The chain uses TRBV9 and TRBJ2-1; unclear D gene. V was cut by 3 bases and J by 4 bases, with 8 bases left in between. CDR3 size: 13 residues. Germline values: CDR1 SGDLS, CDR2 YYNGEE. This chain's CDR3 is CASSGRDYNEQFF. CDR3 DNA sequence: TGTGCCAGCAGCGGAAGGGATTACAATGAGCAGTTCTTC.

This chain joins TRBV7-9 and TRBJ2-3; D remains ambiguous. CDR3 length: 13 residues. In germline, CDR1 is SEHNR, CDR2 FQNEAQ (reference sequence). V lost 5 bases, J lost 3 bases, and 9 bases lay in between. CDR3: CASSPIPTDTQYF. CDR3 sequence (DNA): TGTGCCAGCAGCCCTATACCTACAGATACGCAGTATTTT.

V and J are TRBV28 and TRBJ2-7; no clear D gene. Germline values: CDR1 MDHEN, CDR2 SYDVKM. Trimming removed 5 bases at V and 0 bases at J, with 14 bases between. The CDR3 spans 15 residues. The CDR3 is CASSPNKRISYEQYF. DNA for the CDR3: TGTGCCAGCAGTCCGAACAAGCGCATCTCCTACGAGCAGTACTTC. The full variable domain, completed using reference TRBV28 and TRBJ2-7, is DVKVTQSSRYLVKRTGEKVFLECVQDMDHENMFWYRQDPGLGLRLIYFSYDVKMKEKGDIPEGYSVSREKKERFSLILESASTNQTSMYLCASSPNKRISYEQYFGPGTRLTVT.

CDR3 nucleotides: TGTGCCAGTAGGGGACAGGGGACAACTGGGGCCAACGTCCTGACTTTC. Its protein product is CASRGQGTTGANVLTF. This chain uses TRBV19 with TRBJ2-6; TRBD1 aligns across 10 bases. V shed 6 bases, J shed 2 bases, and the junction held 4 bases outside the gene matches. CDR3 size: 16 residues. Germline lookup yields CDR1 LNHDA and CDR2 SQIVND (reference sequence).

The V gene is TRBV2, the J gene TRBJ2-5, with 10 nucleotides matching TRBD2. CDR3 length: 16 residues. J lost 2 bases, V lost 6 bases, and 9 bases had no gene match. Germline V CDR1 and CDR2: SNHLY, FYNNEI. The CDR3 is CASRAGLAVIQETQYF. CDR3 nucleotide sequence: TGTGCCAGCAGGGCAGGACTAGCGGTCATACAAGAGACCCAGTACTTC.

On this clone: Other DNA sequences in the sample encode the same CDR3. The DNA for the CDR3 is TGCAGTGCTAGTACCGATGAGCAGTTCTTC. Its protein is CSASTDEQFF. The V call is TRBV20-1, the J call TRBJ2-1; D gene unclear. CDR3 length equals 10 residues. V was pared by 3 bases and J by 8 bases, with 5 bases between. CDR1 and CDR2 from the germline V gene are DFQATT and SNEGSKA (reference sequence).

The chain uses TRBV11-2 and TRBJ1-1; 10 nucleotides match TRBD1. This CDR3 comprises 14 residues. From germline, CDR1 is SGHAT and CDR2 FQNNGV. The ends lost 1 base at V and 8 bases at J; junction bases unmatched: 4. As DNA, the CDR3 is TGTGCCAGCAGCTTAGGGGGGACAGGGGCAGAAGCTTTCTTT. It yields the protein CASSLGGTGAEAFF.

The V call is TRBV10-2, the J call TRBJ2-3; D is possibly TRBD1 (6 bases). The CDR3 totals 17 residues. CDR1 WSHSY and CDR2 SAAADI come from the germline V gene. The V end lost 4 bases, the J end lost 0 bases, and 17 bases lay between the germline ends. CDR3 nucleotide sequence: TGCGCCAGCAGTGTGGGGGCCAGGGTGGGTAGCACAGATACGCAGTATTTT. It specifies CASSVGARVGSTDTQYF.

The rearrangement uses TRBV12-5 and TRBJ2-5; 9 positions match TRBD2. This CDR3 comprises 18 residues. The V segment lost 1 base and the J segment 5 bases; nucleotides outside the gene matches: 14. Germline lookup yields CDR1 LGHNT and CDR2 FRNRAP. CDR3 residues: CASGLGGLSLAGRETQYF. DNA of the CDR3: TGTGCTAGTGGTTTGGGCGGACTGTCGCTAGCGGGGAGGGAGACCCAGTACTTC.

A remark on this clone: This may stem from a read error, because a much larger clone lies one nucleotide away. V usage is TRBV4-3 and J usage is TRBJ1-6, with D possibly TRBD1 on 5 matching bases. Germline values: CDR1 LGHNA, CDR2 YSLEER. Trimming pared 1 base from V and 6 bases from J, leaving 13 bases between. The CDR3 has 16 residues. This CDR3 is CASSQAGEPSNSPLHF. The CDR3 DNA reads as TGCGCCAGCAGCCAAGCGGGGGAACCCTCTAATTCACCCCTCCACTTT.

This chain links TRBV27 with TRBJ2-5; D remains unclear. The ends were cut back, 5 bases at V and 0 bases at J, with 16 bases in the middle. The germline V gene encodes CDR1 MNHEY and CDR2 SMNVEV (reference sequence). The CDR3 runs 16 residues. The CDR3 DNA reads TGTGCCAGCAGTCCGAGGCTTGGTCCATACCAAGAGACCCAGTACTTC. It specifies CASSPRLGPYQETQYF.

This sequence joins TRBV4-1 and TRBJ2-3; 13 nucleotides match TRBD2. There are 18 residues in the CDR3. Germline V lookup: CDR1 MGHRA, CDR2 YSYEKL. Trimming at V came to 4 bases and at J to 1 base, leaving 8 bases not matched to a gene. The DNA of the CDR3 is TGCGCCAGCAGCCGGCGGACTAGCGGGAGTAGACGCACAGATACGCAGTATTTT. Translation gives CASSRRTSGSRRTDTQYF.

The rearrangement links TRBV11-3 to TRBJ2-5; a weak D match, TRBD2 (7 bases). Germline V gene lookup returns CDR1 SGHNT and CDR2 YENEEA. Between the trimmed V and J ends, which lost 5 bases and 9 bases, there was a span of 10 bases. This CDR3 has 11 amino acids. The DNA for the CDR3 is TGTGCCAGCAGCCGAGGGGGGGCCCAGTACTTC. It is translated as CASSRGGAQYF.

The chain combines TRBV7-3 with TRBJ2-6; 7 bases align to TRBD1. CDR1 SGHTA and CDR2 FQGTGA come from the germline V gene. V dropped 2 bases and J dropped 3; count of bases not matched to a gene: 7. CDR3 length equals 17 residues. The chain's CDR3 is CASSLWKGALGANVLTF. CDR3 sequence (DNA): TGTGCCAGCAGCTTATGGAAGGGGGCGCTTGGGGCCAACGTCCTGACTTTC.

This chain links TRBV6-5 with TRBJ2-5; D may be TRBD2 (5 bases). Looked up from germline, CDR1 is MNHEY and CDR2 is SVGAGI. The CDR3 is 16 residues long. The V gene lost 3 bases and the J gene lost 5 bases, with 19 bases spanning the gap. In nucleotides, the CDR3 is TGTGCCAGCAGTTATGAGGGTATGGGGTCTAGGGAGACCCAGTACTTC. As protein: CASSYEGMGSRETQYF.

The gene calls are TRBV7-9 and TRBJ1-3; D gene uncertain. There are 15 residues in the CDR3. Germline CDR1 reads SEHNR; CDR2 reads FQNEAQ (reference sequence). Trimming cost V 9 bases and J 0 bases, with 15 bases left between them. The CDR3, as DNA: TGTGCCAGTGGAAGGGAAATTCTCTCTGGAAACACCATATATTTT. It translates to CASGREILSGNTIYF.

CDR3 amino acids: CASSYMYEQYF. The CDR3 nucleotides read TGTGCCAGCAGTTACATGTACGAGCAGTACTTC. This sequence joins TRBV6-1 and TRBJ2-7; D is unresolved. Germline loops: CDR1 MNHNS, CDR2 SASEGT. This CDR3 spans 11 amino acids. The germline V and J ends were trimmed by 5 bases and 4 bases, with 6 bases remaining between them.